One sample yielded the 31 T cell receptor beta chains listed below, sequenced in a study of OX40 agonist ivuxolimab in advanced cancers. The data were produced by immunoSEQ multiplex PCR, yet TCRdb's version contains in-frame clones alone and is incomplete. The sample consists of 45,000 to 65,000 clones, around 85% of them appearing once. The sequencing here drew on CD4+ or CD8+ T cells sorted from blood, taken in a trial of the OX40 agonist ivuxolimab. Receptors originate from an adult with an advanced solid tumor such as melanoma, head and neck, liver or kidney cancer.

This clone was picked up one time. This chain joins TRBV5-1 and TRBJ2-5; 8 nucleotides line up with TRBD1. This CDR3 is 15 amino acids long. The J segment lost 4 bases and the V segment lost 1 base, leaving 6 bases of the junction unmatched. CDR1 is SGHRS and CDR2 is YFSETQ in the germline V gene. The CDR3 loop reads CASSLNMDRVETQYF. The CDR3 coding sequence is TGCGCCAGCAGCTTGAACATGGACAGGGTAGAGACCCAGTACTTC.

The rearrangement links TRBV6-6 to TRBJ2-5, with 11 nucleotides matching TRBD2. The CDR3 totals 16 residues. V trimming: 6 bases; J trimming: 3 bases; junction bases outside the gene matches: 9. In germline, CDR1 is MNHNY, CDR2 SVGAGI (reference sequence). In DNA, the CDR3 is TGTGCCAGCAGGTCGACTAGCGGGATAGGTGAAGAGACCCAGTACTTC. Amino acid sequence: CASRSTSGIGEETQYF.

The chain carries TRBV5-4 and TRBJ2-1; 11 bases match TRBD1. Germline values: CDR1 SGHNT, CDR2 YYREEE (reference sequence). The CDR3 length is 15 residues. V lost 4 bases to trimming and J lost 4 bases; unmatched junction nucleotides: 4. The CDR3, as DNA: TGTGCCAGCAGCGCCGGGACAGGGGGATACAATGAGCAGTTCTTC. It yields the protein CASSAGTGGYNEQFF.

This chain uses TRBV5-6 with TRBJ1-2; 10 nucleotides match TRBD1. This CDR3 has 18 residues. Germline V CDR1 and CDR2: SGHDT, YYEEEE. Losses at the gene ends were 4 bases for V and 4 bases for J; bases not matched to a gene: 16. CDR3 DNA sequence: TGTGCCAGCAGCCGTTCCCAGTCCGTTCGACAGGGGGCCTATGGCTACACCTTC. Protein product: CASSRSQSVRQGAYGYTF.

This clone showed up just once. The chain is built from TRBV11-3 and TRBJ2-6; 12 bases map to TRBD1. There are 19 residues in the CDR3. Germline trimming cut 6 bases from V and 2 bases from J; bases unmatched to any gene: 11. Per germline, CDR1 SGHNT and CDR2 YENEEA. The CDR3 protein is CASSGGLGQGAPGANVLTF. Written as DNA, the CDR3 is TGTGCCAGCAGTGGCGGATTGGGACAGGGGGCGCCTGGGGCCAACGTCCTGACTTTC.

The gene calls are TRBV6-5 and TRBJ2-7; a possible D gene is TRBD2 (5 bases). V lost 5 bases and J lost 1, with 9 bases in between. CDR3 size: 13 residues. Germline loops: CDR1 MNHEY, CDR2 SVGAGI. In nucleotides, the CDR3 is TGTGCCAGCAGTCAGGCGGGTTCCTACGAGCAGTACTTC. It codes for CASSQAGSYEQYF.

The genes are TRBV7-8 and TRBJ1-5, with TRBD1 matching 7 bases. Germline V gene lookup returns CDR1 SGHVS and CDR2 FQNEAQ. The CDR3 has 14 amino acids. J lost 4 bases, V lost 5 bases, and 5 bases had no gene match. This CDR3 reads CASSRRDSNQPQHF. CDR3 coding DNA: TGTGCCAGCAGCCGCCGGGACAGTAATCAGCCCCAGCATTTT.

The chain combines TRBV14 with TRBJ2-2; D is undetermined. V was cut by 1 base and J by 7 bases, with 19 bases left in between. Looked up from germline, CDR1 is SGHDN and CDR2 is FVKESK. This CDR3 spans 17 amino acids. The CDR3 region is CASSQVGRPTVSGELFF. The CDR3 region has the DNA TGTGCCAGCAGCCAAGTAGGCAGACCAACAGTGAGCGGGGAGCTGTTTTTT.

V gene TRBV6-1 combines with J gene TRBJ1-3, with TRBD1 identical over 7 bases. Germline V CDR1 and CDR2: MNHNS, SASEGT. V shed 5 bases, J shed 3 bases, and the junction held 7 bases outside the gene matches. CDR3 size: 15 residues. DNA of the CDR3: TGTGCCAGCAGTCGACAGGGAAAAGGTGGAAACACCATATATTTT. Encoded protein: CASSRQGKGGNTIYF.

The V call is TRBV30, the J call TRBJ1-5, with 8 bases identical to TRBD1. The ends lost 0 bases at V and 14 bases at J; junction bases unmatched: 6. The germline V gene encodes CDR1 GTSNPN and CDR2 SVGIG (reference sequence). The CDR3 consists of 12 residues. DNA of the CDR3: TGTGCCTGGAGTGTAGGCGACAGGGGAGAGCATTTT. Translating gives CAWSVGDRGEHF.

The CDR3 sequence is CASTTPLLAGNTIYF. DNA of the CDR3: TGTGCCAGCACCACCCCCCTTTTAGCCGGAAACACCATATATTTT. This rearrangement joins TRBV19 to TRBJ1-3; D not resolved. Between the trimmed V and J ends, which lost 9 bases and 4 bases, there was a span of 19 bases. CDR3 size: 15 residues. Per the germline V gene, CDR1 is LNHDA and CDR2 is SQIVND (reference sequence).

The chain joins TRBV10-2 to TRBJ2-5, with D perhaps given as TRBD1 or TRBD2 (5 bases each). The CDR3 consists of 12 residues. Trimming took 6 bases from V and 4 from J, leaving 9 bases between them. The germline CDR1 and CDR2 sequences are WSHSY and SAAADI. As DNA, the CDR3 is TGCGCCAGCAGCCGGGACGGAGAGACCCAGTACTTC. It translates to CASSRDGETQYF.

This chain uses TRBV6-6 with TRBJ1-2; 7 bases map to TRBD1. The germline CDR1 and CDR2 sequences are MNHNY and SVGAGI (reference sequence). With V trimmed by 0 bases and J by 0 bases, 4 bases remained unmatched. The CDR3 has 16 residues. DNA of the CDR3: TGTGCCAGCAGTTACTCGCGGGACAGCTCTAACTATGGCTACACCTTC. Its translation: CASSYSRDSSNYGYTF.

This clone ranks as medium-sized. The J gene is TRBJ2-5, the V gene TRBV5-1; 11 bases are a match to TRBD2. Germline assignment: CDR1 SGHRS and CDR2 YFSETQ. This CDR3 region has 16 residues. V lost 4 bases to trimming and J lost 5 bases; unmatched junction nucleotides: 10. For the CDR3, the DNA is TGCGCCAGCAGCCCTACCTTAGCGGGAGGGCCGGAGACCCAGTACTTC. It codes for CASSPTLAGGPETQYF.

Written as DNA, the CDR3 is TGTGCCAGCAGTCCTCGACTAGCGGGAGTGAATACGCAGTATTTT. Translation gives CASSPRLAGVNTQYF. J is TRBJ2-3 and V is TRBV27, with 12 bases fitting TRBD2. Germline-derived CDR1 and CDR2 are MNHEY and SMNVEV (reference sequence). The CDR3 totals 15 residues. J lost 7 bases, V lost 5 bases, and 7 bases had no gene match.

This clone was detected only once. The genes are TRBV19 and TRBJ1-2, with a possible D match to TRBD1 (5 bases). Trimming removed 9 bases from V and 4 bases from J, with 12 bases in between. CDR1 is LNHDA, CDR2 SQIVND, per germline (reference sequence). The CDR3 loop spans 12 amino acids. CDR3 sequence (DNA): TGTGCCAGCGGCAGGGTATCCTATGGCTACACCTTC. It encodes CASGRVSYGYTF. Combining the CDR3 with reference TRBV19 and TRBJ1-2 gives the whole variable domain DGGITQSPKYLFRKEGQNVTLSCEQNLNHDAMYWYRQDPGQGLRLIYYSQIVNDFQKGDIAEGYSVSREKKESFPLTVTSAQKNPTAFYLCASGRVSYGYTFGSGTRLTVV.

The CDR3 nucleotides are TGTGCCAGCAGCTTGCGGGACACCCCATTCGGCGAGCAGTACTTC. Its protein product is CASSLRDTPFGEQYF. J is TRBJ2-7 and V is TRBV5-8, with TRBD1 as a possible D gene (6 bases). The germline gives CDR1 SGHTS, CDR2 YDEGEE. The V gene lost 1 base and the J gene lost 6 bases, with 17 bases spanning the gap. The CDR3 consists of 15 residues.

The chain links TRBV7-9 to TRBJ1-2; 12 nucleotides agree with TRBD1. Per germline, CDR1 SEHNR and CDR2 FQNEAQ (reference sequence). After removal of 7 bases from V and 8 bases from J, the junction contained 8 bases not matched to a gene. CDR3 size: 14 residues. The CDR3 here is CASIPGQGADGYTF. The CDR3 nucleotides read TGTGCCAGCATCCCGGGACAGGGGGCTGACGGCTACACCTTC.

The chain carries TRBV6-5 and TRBJ1-1; D is undetermined. From germline, CDR1 is MNHEY and CDR2 SVGAGI. The CDR3 consists of 13 residues. The V end lost 6 bases, the J end lost 5 bases, and 13 bases lay between the germline ends. This CDR3 is CASSRRVGTEAFF. CDR3 in DNA: TGTGCCAGCAGCCGCAGAGTCGGGACTGAAGCTTTCTTT.

V usage is TRBV5-1 and J usage is TRBJ2-7; 11 nucleotides agree with TRBD1. CDR1 is SGHRS, CDR2 YFSETQ, per germline. The CDR3 loop spans 17 amino acids. V was pared by 0 bases and J by 1 base, with 6 bases of the junction left unmatched. CDR3 sequence: CASSLAGGQGVSYEQYF. CDR3 coding DNA: TGCGCCAGCAGCTTGGCCGGGGGACAGGGGGTATCCTACGAGCAGTACTTC. Full variable domain (remainder filled in from reference TRBV5-1 and TRBJ2-7): KAGVTQTPRYLIKTRGQQVTLSCSPISGHRSVSWYQQTPGQGLQFLFEYFSETQRNKGNFPGRFSGRQFSNSRSEMNVSTLELGDSALYLCASSLAGGQGVSYEQYFGPGTRLTVT.

The rearrangement uses TRBV7-8 and TRBJ2-2; 7 bases map to TRBD2. There are 14 residues in the CDR3. Germline CDR1 reads SGHVS; CDR2 reads FQNEAQ. V lost 8 bases and J lost 7; bases outside the gene matches: 10. The chain's CDR3 is CASEASGTGGELFF. CDR3 coding DNA: TGTGCCAGCGAAGCAAGCGGGACGGGCGGGGAGCTGTTTTTT.

V gene TRBV11-3 combines with J gene TRBJ2-2, with unresolved D. The CDR3 has 13 amino acids. Per the germline V gene, CDR1 is SGHNT and CDR2 is YENEEA. The V end was cut by 5 bases, the J end by 7 bases, with 11 bases between. CDR3 region: CASSPLGGGELFF. The CDR3 nucleotides are TGTGCCAGCAGCCCCCTCGGTGGCGGGGAGCTGTTTTTT.

For this clone: At one end the junction does not follow the germline gene, possibly because of a read error. V gene TRBV9 combines with J gene TRBJ2-2, with 9 nucleotides matching TRBD1. Germline-derived CDR1 and CDR2 are SGDLS and YYNGEE. The CDR3 consists of 17 residues. CDR3 DNA sequence: TGTGCCAGCAGCGTAGAGGGGACAGGGCCGAACACCAGGGAGCTGTTTTTT. This sequence encodes CASSVEGTGPNTRELFF.

This clone was detected only a few times. The CDR3 protein is CASSFARTEAFF. In nucleotides, the CDR3 is TGTGCCAGCAGCTTCGCACGGACTGAAGCTTTCTTT. The chain joins TRBV11-2 to TRBJ1-1; D gene uncertain. Germline CDR1 is SGHAT and CDR2 is FQNNGV. The germline V and J ends were trimmed by 3 bases and 5 bases, with 7 bases remaining between them. This CDR3 region has 12 residues.

The J gene is TRBJ2-7, the V gene TRBV4-2; D ambiguous. The germline V gene has CDR1 LGHNA and CDR2 YNFKEQ. V lost 0 bases, J lost 5 bases, and 5 bases lay in between. The CDR3 loop spans 12 amino acids. DNA for the CDR3: TGTGCCAGCAGCCAAGATCTGGACGAGCAGTACTTC. Its translation is CASSQDLDEQYF.

The chain couples TRBV19 to TRBJ1-1; no clear D. Deletions cut 7 bases from V and 0 bases from J, with 9 bases between. Germline CDR1 LNHDA, CDR2 SQIVND (reference sequence). The CDR3 is 13 residues long. The CDR3: CASKRELNTEAFF. The CDR3 region has the DNA TGTGCCAGTAAGAGGGAGTTGAACACTGAAGCTTTCTTT.

The J gene is TRBJ2-1, the V gene TRBV6-6; D is unresolved. This CDR3 has 16 amino acids. V lost 6 bases to trimming and J lost 0 bases, with 15 bases between them. Germline V lookup: CDR1 MNHNY, CDR2 SVGAGI (reference sequence). The CDR3 DNA reads TGTGCCAGCAGATCCGGGCAGCCGAGCTCCTACAATGAGCAGTTCTTC. This encodes CASRSGQPSSYNEQFF.

In DNA form, the CDR3 reads TGTGCCAGCAGTAGCTTATCAGGGCTTGGTACTGAAGCTTTCTTT. Protein product: CASSSLSGLGTEAFF. The chain carries TRBV11-2 and TRBJ1-1, with D possibly being TRBD1 (5 bases). V dropped 6 bases and J dropped 5 bases, with 19 bases sitting between them. The CDR3 extends over 15 amino acids. Germline V gene lookup returns CDR1 SGHAT and CDR2 FQNNGV.

This chain connects TRBV6-5 to TRBJ1-2, with TRBD1 identical over 8 bases. The CDR3 length is 13 residues. With 6 bases clipped from V and 9 bases from J, the junction kept 9 bases outside the gene matches. Germline CDR1 reads MNHEY; CDR2 reads SVGAGI. This chain's CDR3 is CASRPTGALSYTF. CDR3 bases: TGTGCCAGCAGGCCGACAGGGGCGCTTAGCTACACCTTC.

V usage is TRBV6-4 and J usage is TRBJ2-2, with 8 positions matching TRBD1. With 3 bases clipped from V and 5 bases from J, the junction kept 2 bases outside the gene matches. The germline V gene encodes CDR1 MRHNA and CDR2 SNTAGT. The CDR3 consists of 14 residues. CDR3 loop: CASSERTGTGELFF. CDR3 in DNA: TGTGCCAGCAGTGAAAGGACAGGGACCGGGGAGCTGTTTTTT.

The chain couples TRBV11-2 to TRBJ2-3, with D tentatively TRBD2 (5 bases). V lost 2 bases, J lost 4 bases, and 10 bases lay in between. This CDR3 is 14 amino acids long. CDR1 is SGHAT and CDR2 is FQNNGV in the germline V gene. CDR3 coding DNA: TGTGCCAGCAGCTTAACGAGCGGCGCAGATACGCAGTATTTT. This translates into CASSLTSGADTQYF.